This T cell receptor (beta chain) was identified during a study of identical twins. Details on this clonotype: What it binds is unknown.

A universal primer site came from template switching; cDNA carried unique molecular identifiers. One entry per CDR3 protein results from TCRdb running MiXCR on the 5' RACE reads. The profile covers 400,000 to 500,000 distinct CDR3 sequences, with roughly an eighth appearing a single time and approximately 1% taken by the ten largest. No donor was unhealthy or non-Caucasian. Notes on the study in general: Weaker excess twin sharing was observed in beta out-of-frame sequences.

V was trimmed by 1 base and J by 3 bases, leaving 6 bases between them. This CDR3 region has 14 residues. A further study also used this sample, focusing on yellow fever vaccine responses in identical twins.

This sequence was found in a woman under 30 in good health. What was sequenced was CD4+ T cells sorted from blood. The V and J genes are TRBV12-3 or TRBV12-4 and TRBJ1-4; D not resolved. This CDR3 is CASSLGHANEKLFF. CDR3 bases: TGTGCCAGCAGTTTAGGTCACGCTAATGAAAAACTGTTTTTT.